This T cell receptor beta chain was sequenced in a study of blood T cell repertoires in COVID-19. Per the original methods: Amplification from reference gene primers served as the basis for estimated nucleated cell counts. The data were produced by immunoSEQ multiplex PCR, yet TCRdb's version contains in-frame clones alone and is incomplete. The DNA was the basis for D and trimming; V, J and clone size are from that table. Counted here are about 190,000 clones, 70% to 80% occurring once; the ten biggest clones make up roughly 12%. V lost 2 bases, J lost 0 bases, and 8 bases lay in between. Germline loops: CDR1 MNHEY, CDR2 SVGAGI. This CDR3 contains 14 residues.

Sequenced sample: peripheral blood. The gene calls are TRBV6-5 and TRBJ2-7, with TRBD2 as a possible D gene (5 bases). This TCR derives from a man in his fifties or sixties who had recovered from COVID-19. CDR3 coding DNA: TGTGCCAGCAGTTACAGAGACTACTCCTACGAGCAGTACTTC. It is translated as CASSYRDYSYEQYF.